One and the same sample provided the 29 T cell receptor beta chains below, sequenced in a study. Tregs were sorted as CD4+CD25+CD127-/low cells. TCRdb recomputed calls from the 5' RACE reads with MiXCR, one row per CDR3 protein. The profile shows approximately 50,000 distinct CDR3 sequences, approximately 27% of them singletons. Specimen: tumor-infiltrating Tregs sorted from the breast tumor. These receptors were obtained from a female donor with breast cancer.

The chain couples TRBV15 to TRBJ1-5; 9 nucleotides align to TRBD1. The length of the CDR3 is 18 residues. V shed 1 base and J 2 bases; nucleotides not matched to a gene: 9. CDR1 is LNHNV and CDR2 is YYDKDF in the germline V gene (reference sequence). The CDR3 sequence is CATSRATGTGWGNQPQHF. The CDR3 DNA is TGTGCCACCAGCAGAGCCACCGGGACAGGGTGGGGCAATCAGCCCCAGCATTTT.

This clonotype was counted between two and nine times. This chain connects TRBV7-3 to TRBJ2-3; 8 bases are shared with TRBD2. The CDR3 length is 15 residues. The junction had 7 bases not matched to a gene; V was cut back by 2 bases and J by 6 bases. Germline-derived CDR1 and CDR2 are SGHTA and FQGTGA. CDR3 sequence (DNA): TGTGCCAGCAGCTTATCTTCGGGAGGGCCTGATACGCAGTATTTT. The encoded protein is CASSLSSGGPDTQYF.

In the case of this clonotype: This may arise from a read error, as a much more abundant clone is one base away. The V call is TRBV5-6, the J call TRBJ2-3; 12 bases agree with TRBD2. The germline gives CDR1 SGHDT, CDR2 YYEEEE. Trimming cost V 7 bases and J 6 bases; bases outside gene matches: 12. The CDR3 contains 16 residues. CDR3 sequence reads: CASGSRLAGDPDTQYF. As DNA, the CDR3 is TGTGCCAGCGGCTCGCGACTAGCGGGAGACCCCGATACGCAGTATTTT. Full variable domain (remainder filled in from reference TRBV5-6 and TRBJ2-3): DAGVTQSPTHLIKTRGQQVTLRCSPKSGHDTVSWYQQALGQGPQFIFQYYEEEERQRGNFPDRFSGHQFPNYSSELNVNALLLGDSALYLCASGSRLAGDPDTQYFGPGTRLTVL.

This clonotype was seen repeatedly, ten times or more. The V gene is TRBV6-1, the J gene TRBJ2-1; 8 positions match TRBD2. From germline, CDR1 is MNHNS and CDR2 SASEGT. V gave up 7 bases and J gave up 0 bases; unmatched junction bases: 2. The CDR3 runs to 14 residues. This CDR3 is CASIAGGSYNEQFF. CDR3 coding DNA: TGTGCCAGCATTGCGGGGGGCTCCTACAATGAGCAGTTCTTC.

The rearrangement uses TRBV9 and TRBJ2-2; D is unresolved. Germline values: CDR1 SGDLS, CDR2 YYNGEE. The CDR3 is 11 amino acids. V lost 3 bases, J lost 6 bases, and 3 bases lay in between. CDR3 coding DNA: TGTGCCAGCAGCGGGGCCGGGGAGCTGTTTTTT. The encoded protein is CASSGAGELFF.

V usage is TRBV7-2 and J usage is TRBJ2-6; D unresolved. Between the trimmed V and J ends, which lost 1 base and 1 base, there was a span of 8 bases. CDR1 is SGHTA and CDR2 is FQGNSA in the germline V gene. The CDR3 spans 16 residues. This CDR3 reads CASSLGSASGANVLTF. CDR3 nucleotides: TGTGCCAGCAGCTTAGGGAGTGCTTCTGGGGCCAACGTCCTGACTTTC.

Remarks on this clonotype: A much larger clone differs by one base, so this may be a read error. Without the conserved terminal phenylalanine or tryptophan, this CDR3 likely stems from a read error. This chain uses TRBV20-1 with TRBJ1-1; no definite D call. The V end was cut by 6 bases, the J end by 4 bases, with 12 bases between. The germline CDR1 and CDR2 sequences are DFQATT and SNEGSKA (reference sequence). CDR3 length: 12 residues. The chain's CDR3 is CSAQRPGTEAFL. The DNA of the CDR3 is TGCAGTGCACAACGCCCGGGCACTGAAGCTTTCCTT.

Notes on this clonotype: This clone may be a read error of a much larger clone one base away. The chain recombines TRBV7-6 with TRBJ1-1; D possibly corresponds to TRBD1 (5 bases). This CDR3 is built from 15 residues. The V gene's germline CDR1 is SGHVS and CDR2 FNYEAQ. Here the CDR3 reads CAGSLQAGQNTEAFF. The CDR3, as DNA: TGTGCCGGCAGCTTACAGGCAGGGCAGAACACTGAAGCTTTCTTT.

This clonotype appeared a few times. The chain has TRBV2 and TRBJ1-3; D unclear. The length of the CDR3 is 13 residues. Deletions cut 7 bases from V and 0 bases from J, with 7 bases between. Germline CDR1 is SNHLY and CDR2 is FYNNEI. The DNA for the CDR3 is TGTGCCAGCAAAGCCGACTCTGGAAACACCATATATTTT. Translating gives CASKADSGNTIYF. The whole variable domain, filled in from reference TRBV2 and TRBJ1-3, reads EPEVTQTPSHQVTQMGQEVILRCVPISNHLYFYWYRQILGQKVEFLVSFYNNEISEKSEIFDDQFSVERPDGSNFTLKIRSTKLEDSAMYFCASKADSGNTIYFGEGSWLTVV.

J is TRBJ2-1 and V is TRBV6-2 or TRBV6-3, with 8 nucleotides matching TRBD2. Germline CDR1 reads MNHEY; CDR2 reads SVGEGT. V trimming: 6 bases; J trimming: 2 bases; junction bases outside the gene matches: 6. This CDR3 region has 15 residues. Here the CDR3 reads CASRTSGSAYNEQFF. CDR3 nucleotides: TGTGCCAGCAGAACAAGCGGGAGCGCCTACAATGAGCAGTTCTTC.

This clonotype was seen a few times. The chain joins TRBV5-1 to TRBJ2-2; 13 nucleotides align to TRBD2. The CDR3 is 18 amino acids. CDR1 is SGHRS and CDR2 is YFSETQ in the germline V gene. J gave up 3 bases and V 3 bases, and 8 bases lay outside the gene matches. CDR3 nucleotides: TGCGCCAGCAGCTCCTTGCGGACTAGCGGGAGTCACACCGGGGAGCTGTTTTTT. Protein product: CASSSLRTSGSHTGELFF. The variable domain in full, completed from reference TRBV5-1 and TRBJ2-2, reads KAGVTQTPRYLIKTRGQQVTLSCSPISGHRSVSWYQQTPGQGLQFLFEYFSETQRNKGNFPGRFSGRQFSNSRSEMNVSTLELGDSALYLCASSSLRTSGSHTGELFFGEGSRLTVL.

This clonotype is medium-sized by share. V is TRBV7-3 and J is TRBJ1-1; D is unclear. Trimming pared 0 bases from V and 12 bases from J, leaving 14 bases between. The germline gives CDR1 SGHTA, CDR2 FQGTGA. This CDR3 contains 13 residues. CDR3 region: CASSLTPGWETFF. For the CDR3, the DNA is TGTGCCAGCAGCTTAACCCCGGGATGGGAAACTTTCTTT.

This chain uses TRBV20-1 with TRBJ1-3; no firm D call. V lost 1 base and J 5 bases, leaving 18 bases between the germline ends. CDR3 length: 16 residues. Germline loops: CDR1 DFQATT, CDR2 SNEGSKA (reference sequence). CDR3 DNA: TGCAGTGCTAGAGGCCCTTCCCAGATCCTACGAAACACCATATATTTT. Translation: CSARGPSQILRNTIYF.

This clonotype showed up just a few times. The V call is TRBV7-8, the J call TRBJ1-4; D remains ambiguous. Germline values: CDR1 SGHVS, CDR2 FQNEAQ. Trimming left V 2 bases short and J 4 bases short, with 11 bases between. CDR3 size: 15 residues. The chain's CDR3 is CASSLSPAHNEKLFF. Here the CDR3 DNA reads TGTGCCAGCAGCTTATCGCCAGCCCATAATGAAAAACTGTTTTTT.

As concerns this clonotype: A much larger clone lies one base from this, so it may be a read error. This sequence joins TRBV20-1 and TRBJ1-1; D possibly corresponds to TRBD1 (6 bases). The CDR3 is made up of 11 amino acids. Germline-derived CDR1 and CDR2 are DFQATT and SNEGSKA (reference sequence). CDR3 sequence reads: CRAPGDTEAFF. DNA for the CDR3: TGCAGGGCCCCAGGGGATACTGAAGCTTTCTTT.

This clonotype has just a few counts. The chain links TRBV7-2 to TRBJ2-4; unclear D gene. The CDR3 length is 18 residues. In germline, CDR1 is SGHTA, CDR2 FQGNSA. Trimming stripped 3 bases from V and 0 bases from J, with 18 bases between. This CDR3 is CASSFVFMANLAKNIQYF. DNA for the CDR3: TGTGCCAGCAGCTTCGTGTTCATGGCAAACCTAGCCAAAAACATTCAGTACTTC.

A note on this clonotype: Without the conserved terminal phenylalanine or tryptophan, this CDR3 likely stems from a read error. CDR3 nucleotides: TGTGCCAGCGCGAGGAGAACAGGGGGCCTCTCACCCCTCCACCTT. Its translation: CASARRTGGLSPLHL. The chain links TRBV12-3 or TRBV12-4 to TRBJ1-6; TRBD1 matches 9 bases. This CDR3 has 15 amino acids. After removal of 8 bases from V and 10 bases from J, the junction contained 12 bases not matched to a gene.

On this clonotype itself: The CDR3 does not close with the conserved phenylalanine or tryptophan, likely indicating a read error. The chain has TRBV7-6 and TRBJ1-1; tentatively, D is TRBD1 (6 bases). The germline V gene encodes CDR1 SGHVS and CDR2 FNYEAQ. The CDR3 totals 13 residues. The CDR3 region is CAGSLAGDREAFL. The CDR3 coding sequence is TGTGCCGGCAGCTTAGCGGGCGACAGGGAAGCTTTCCTT.

This clonotype was picked up one time. CDR3 sequence: CASSQDGRATF. CDR3 DNA: TGTGCCAGCAGCCAAGATGGGAGAGCCACCTTC. This chain joins TRBV3-1 and TRBJ1-2; D is unresolved. V was pared by 0 bases and J by 13 bases, with 9 bases between. The CDR3 covers 11 residues. CDR1 and CDR2 (germline): LGHDT, YNNKEL (reference sequence).

The rearrangement links TRBV20-1 to TRBJ1-1; D is undetermined. The CDR3 consists of 10 residues. CDR1 is DFQATT and CDR2 is SNEGSKA in the germline V gene (reference sequence). V was cut by 3 bases and J by 6 bases, with 5 bases left in between. The CDR3 loop is CSASKSEAFF. The CDR3 DNA reads as TGCAGTGCTAGTAAATCTGAAGCTTTCTTT.

The rearrangement joins TRBV5-1 to TRBJ2-5; 7 bases line up with TRBD2. CDR3 length equals 14 residues. Germline V CDR1 and CDR2: SGHRS, YFSETQ. Trimming at V came to 0 bases and at J to 5 bases, leaving 4 bases not matched to a gene. CDR3 DNA: TGCGCCAGCAGCTTGGGGACTAGAGAGGAGACCCAGTACTTC. Its protein product is CASSLGTREETQYF.

The table lists this clonotype with many counts. The rearrangement uses TRBV12-3 or TRBV12-4 and TRBJ1-2; TRBD1 might be the D (6 bases). The CDR3 length is 13 residues. V lost 3 bases to trimming and J lost 7 bases, with 12 bases between them. In DNA, the CDR3 is TGTGCCAGCAGTTTGAGGGGAGGGGGTGGCTACACCTTC. This translates into CASSLRGGGGYTF.

This clonotype was counted ten times or more. The gene calls are TRBV7-2 and TRBJ2-5; D ambiguous. This CDR3 contains 13 residues. The germline CDR1 and CDR2 sequences are SGHTA and FQGNSA. V lost 5 bases and J 2 bases, leaving 9 bases between the germline ends. The DNA for the CDR3 is TGTGCCAGCAGCGTCCAGGATCAAGAGACCCAGTACTTC. Encoded protein: CASSVQDQETQYF.

In its sample, this clonotype was seen a few times. The chain is built from TRBV4-3 and TRBJ1-4; a weak D match, TRBD1 (5 bases). Germline CDR1 is LGHNA and CDR2 is YSLEER. The V gene lost 4 bases and the J gene lost 2 bases, with 14 bases spanning the gap. The CDR3 sequence is 16 residues long. The CDR3 loop reads CASSRYPGATNEKLFF. The DNA of the CDR3 is TGCGCCAGCAGCCGGTATCCCGGGGCTACTAATGAAAAACTGTTTTTT.

This clonotype has only a few counts. With a much larger clone just one base away, this may be a read error. The V gene is TRBV7-8, the J gene TRBJ1-5; no definite D call. V dropped 2 bases and J dropped 6 bases, with 8 bases sitting between them. CDR1 SGHVS and CDR2 FQNEAQ come from the germline V gene. The CDR3 is 13 amino acids. Here the CDR3 DNA reads TGTGCCAGCAGCTTACTAGTCGCTCAGCCCCAGCATTTT. It is translated as CASSLLVAQPQHF.

This chain uses TRBV29-1 with TRBJ1-1, with 7 nucleotides matching TRBD1. The CDR3 spans 13 residues. In germline, CDR1 is SQVTM, CDR2 ANQGSEA. J lost 0 bases, V lost 7 bases, and 5 bases had no gene match. The chain's CDR3 is CSAGQAVNTEAFF. Here the CDR3 DNA reads TGCAGCGCCGGACAGGCCGTGAACACTGAAGCTTTCTTT.

This clonotype was seen many times. V gene TRBV4-3 combines with J gene TRBJ1-3; D unclear. The CDR3 has 14 residues. Germline lookup yields CDR1 LGHNA and CDR2 YSLEER. The V gene lost 0 bases and the J gene lost 0 bases, with 3 bases spanning the gap. CDR3 coding DNA: TGCGCCAGCAGCCAAGAATACTCTGGAAACACCATATATTTT. This gives the protein CASSQEYSGNTIYF.

This clonotype was seen more than once but under ten times. The gene calls are TRBV6-2 or TRBV6-3 and TRBJ1-2; D possibly corresponds to TRBD1 (5 bases). Germline V gives CDR1 MNHEY, CDR2 SVGEGT. The CDR3 totals 13 residues. The V gene lost 2 bases and the J gene lost 3 bases, with 7 bases spanning the gap. CDR3 residues: CASSYSRDYGYTF. CDR3 coding DNA: TGTGCCAGCAGTTACAGCAGGGACTATGGCTACACCTTC.

V gene TRBV14 combines with J gene TRBJ2-5; no clear D gene. CDR1 is SGHDN, CDR2 FVKESK, per germline. CDR3 size: 14 residues. Deletions cut 4 bases from V and 0 bases from J, with 9 bases between. The CDR3 DNA follows: TGTGCCAGCAGCCTGCAATGGAACCAAGAGACCCAGTACTTC. Its translation: CASSLQWNQETQYF.